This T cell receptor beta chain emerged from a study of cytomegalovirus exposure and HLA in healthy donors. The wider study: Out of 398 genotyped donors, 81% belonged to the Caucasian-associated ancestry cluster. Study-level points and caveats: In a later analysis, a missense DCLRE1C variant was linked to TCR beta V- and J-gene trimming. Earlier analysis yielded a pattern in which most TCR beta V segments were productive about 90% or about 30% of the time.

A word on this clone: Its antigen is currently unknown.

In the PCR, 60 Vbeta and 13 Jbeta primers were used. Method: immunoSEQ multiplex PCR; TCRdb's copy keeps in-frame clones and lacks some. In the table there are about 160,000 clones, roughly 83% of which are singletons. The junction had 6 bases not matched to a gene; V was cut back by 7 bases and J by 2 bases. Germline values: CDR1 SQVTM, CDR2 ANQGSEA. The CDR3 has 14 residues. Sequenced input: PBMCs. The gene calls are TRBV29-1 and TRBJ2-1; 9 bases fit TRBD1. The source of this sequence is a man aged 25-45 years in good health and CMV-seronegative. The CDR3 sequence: CSGDRGGTYNEQFF. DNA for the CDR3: TGCAGCGGAGACAGGGGGGGGACCTACAATGAGCAGTTCTTC.